This TCR beta chain is from a study of T-cell memory formation after mild COVID-19. Comments on this clonotype: Its specificity is not known.

The length of the CDR3 is 15 residues. Germline V gives CDR1 PRHDT, CDR2 FYEKMQ (reference sequence). J was trimmed by 6 bases and V by 5 bases; bases with no gene match: 11. TCRdb processed the 5' RACE reads anew with MiXCR; each CDR3 protein has one entry. Of just over 400,000 distinct CDR3 sequences in the sample, roughly a quarter were seen once. Regarding the study as a whole: Later expanders leaned CD4+, whereas clones that contracted between day 15 and 85 were balanced CD4/CD8. Cross-reactive memory apparently joined, as some responding clones appeared in pre-infection memory. Clones that contracted clustered mainly in CM and EM if CD4+ and in EMRA if CD8+.

The sample consisted of PBMCs or a T cell subset sorted from them (not recorded which). This sequence originates from an adult woman who had mild COVID-19 (a few samples of this study predate the infection). Cell type and time point are not known. The chain is built from TRBV13 and TRBJ1-2; 8 bases line up with TRBD1. DNA for the CDR3: TGTGCCAGCAGCCCGACCGGACAGGGTGTCCATGGCTACACCTTC. It is translated as CASSPTGQGVHGYTF. Drawing the rest from reference TRBV13 and TRBJ1-2, the complete variable domain is AAGVIQSPRHLIKEKRETATLKCYPIPRHDTVYWYQQGPGQDPQFLISFYEKMQSDKGSIPDRFSAQQFSDYHSELNMSSLELGDSALYFCASSPTGQGVHGYTFGSGTRLTVV.